These 20 T cell receptor beta chains were sequenced from one sample in a study of T cell responses to AZD1222 COVID-19 vaccine. The repertoire was sequenced with immunoSEQ multiplex PCR; TCRdb's copy has only in-frame clones and lacks some. The table has some 200,000 clones, 88% seen once. Sequences were derived from peripheral blood, sampled 28 days after the second AZD1222 dose. These receptors all stem from an adult who received the AZD1222 COVID-19 vaccine.

The chain links TRBV4-1 to TRBJ2-1; D is ambiguous. The V gene lost 1 base and the J gene lost 9 bases, with 16 bases spanning the gap. The length of the CDR3 is 15 residues. CDR1 MGHRA and CDR2 YSYEKL come from the germline V gene. The CDR3 bases are TGCGCCAGCAGCCAAGGAGCCACCAACATTGGTGAGCAGTTCTTC. As protein: CASSQGATNIGEQFF.

V is TRBV5-8 and J is TRBJ2-5, with 9 bases fitting TRBD1. Trimming at V came to 0 bases and at J to 1 base, leaving 1 base not matched to a gene. Germline V lookup: CDR1 SGHTS, CDR2 YDEGEE. The CDR3 is 15 residues long. The CDR3 protein is CASSLGGQGQETQYF. In DNA, the CDR3 is TGTGCCAGCAGCTTGGGGGGACAGGGCCAAGAGACCCAGTACTTC.

V usage is TRBV7-2 and J usage is TRBJ2-7; TRBD2 agrees at 10 bases. This CDR3 has 15 residues. Germline CDR1 and CDR2: SGHTA and FQGNSA. V lost 5 bases to trimming and J lost 4 bases; unmatched junction nucleotides: 8. CDR3 DNA sequence: TGTGCCAGCAGCCCAAGTCTAGCGGGAGAGTACGAGCAGTACTTC. Amino acid sequence: CASSPSLAGEYEQYF.

Worth noting for this clone: Other DNA variants within this sample encode the same CDR3. V usage is TRBV19 and J usage is TRBJ2-5; D not certain. The ends were cut back, 4 bases at V and 3 bases at J, with 9 bases in the middle. The germline gives CDR1 LNHDA, CDR2 SQIVND (reference sequence). The CDR3 is 13 amino acids. The chain's CDR3 is CASSSSGEETQYF. In DNA, the CDR3 is TGTGCCAGTAGTAGTTCGGGTGAAGAGACCCAGTACTTC.

The chain uses TRBV28 and TRBJ2-3; tentatively, D is TRBD2 (5 bases). Trimming removed 4 bases from V and 0 bases from J, with 11 bases in between. Germline lookup yields CDR1 MDHEN and CDR2 SYDVKM. There are 15 residues in the CDR3. The CDR3 region is CASSSGGQSTDTQYF. DNA of the CDR3: TGTGCCAGCAGTTCCGGAGGCCAAAGCACAGATACGCAGTATTTT.

The chain links TRBV5-6 to TRBJ2-1, with 7 bases aligning to TRBD2. CDR1 is SGHDT and CDR2 is YYEEEE in the germline V gene. This CDR3 has 16 residues. J lost 0 bases, V lost 4 bases, and 7 bases had no gene match. CDR3 amino acids: CASSRTRGSSYNEQFF. The CDR3 region has the DNA TGTGCCAGCAGCAGGACTAGGGGAAGCTCCTACAATGAGCAGTTCTTC.

The gene calls are TRBV25-1 and TRBJ2-2, with TRBD1 as a possible D gene (5 bases). CDR1 and CDR2 (germline): MGHDK, SYGVNS. Deletions cut 5 bases from V and 2 bases from J, with 9 bases between. The CDR3 runs to 14 residues. The CDR3 nucleotides are TGTGCCAGCAGTTACAGGCCTAACACCGGGGAGCTGTTTTTT. Amino acid sequence: CASSYRPNTGELFF.

The chain recombines TRBV28 with TRBJ2-7, with TRBD1 matching 10 bases. CDR1 and CDR2 from the germline V gene are MDHEN and SYDVKM. The V and J ends lost 8 bases and 7 bases, in that order; junction bases with no gene match: 17. CDR3 length equals 16 residues. The CDR3 DNA sequence: TGTGCCAGCGGCACCGGGACAGGGGTTCTCTTAGGGGAGCAGTACTTC. Translating gives CASGTGTGVLLGEQYF. Complete variable domain (other parts from reference TRBV28 and TRBJ2-7): DVKVTQSSRYLVKRTGEKVFLECVQDMDHENMFWYRQDPGLGLRLIYFSYDVKMKEKGDIPEGYSVSREKKERFSLILESASTNQTSMYLCASGTGTGVLLGEQYFGPGTRLTVT.

The V and J genes are TRBV30 and TRBJ2-7, with 8 bases aligning to TRBD2. V shed 4 bases and J 6 bases; nucleotides not matched to a gene: 11. The CDR3 runs 14 residues. Germline loops: CDR1 GTSNPN, CDR2 SVGIG (reference sequence). The CDR3 is CAWMGASGSGEQYF. The CDR3 coding sequence is TGTGCCTGGATGGGGGCGAGCGGGAGTGGCGAGCAGTACTTC.

This clone showed up just once. The chain employs TRBV14 and TRBJ2-2; no reliable D call. CDR1 and CDR2 (germline): SGHDN, FVKESK. This CDR3 is built from 13 residues. Trimming pared 3 bases from V and 5 bases from J, leaving 7 bases between. In nucleotides, the CDR3 is TGTGCCAGCAGCCAGGTCAGAACCGGGGAGCTGTTTTTT. This sequence encodes CASSQVRTGELFF.

The chain has TRBV6-5 and TRBJ2-1; maybe TRBD1 (8 bases). Between the trimmed V and J ends, which lost 7 bases and 4 bases, there was a span of 17 bases. The germline CDR1 and CDR2 sequences are MNHEY and SVGAGI. This CDR3 is 15 amino acids long. This chain's CDR3 is CASIQGASGYNEQFF. As DNA, the CDR3 is TGTGCCAGCATTCAGGGGGCTAGCGGATACAATGAGCAGTTCTTC.

This clone showed up just a few times. The chain uses TRBV24-1 and TRBJ1-5; D not certain. Trimming removed 4 bases at V and 1 base at J, with 13 bases between. Germline assignment: CDR1 KGHDR and CDR2 SFDVKD. The CDR3 extends over 16 amino acids. As DNA, the CDR3 is TGTGCCACCAGTGACGGAGGCCGGAAGAGCAATCAGCCCCAGCATTTT. Residues: CATSDGGRKSNQPQHF.

The V and J genes are TRBV27 and TRBJ2-7; D may be TRBD2 (5 bases). The CDR3 has 14 residues. Germline V gives CDR1 MNHEY, CDR2 SMNVEV (reference sequence). V was shortened by 5 bases and J by 3 bases, with 14 bases between the two germline ends. CDR3 DNA: TGTGCCAGCAGTGGGGTCGGGGTACGCTACGAGCAGTACTTC. Translating gives CASSGVGVRYEQYF.

The chain is built from TRBV7-2 and TRBJ2-1, with D hard to call. The CDR3 contains 13 residues. V lost 3 bases and J 4 bases, leaving 7 bases between the germline ends. Germline loops: CDR1 SGHTA, CDR2 FQGNSA. The CDR3 here is CASSFAQYNEQFF. The CDR3 region has the DNA TGTGCCAGCAGCTTCGCCCAATACAATGAGCAGTTCTTC.

This sequence joins TRBV2 and TRBJ2-7; TRBD1 or TRBD2 may be the D gene (5 bases each). Trimming took 6 bases from V and 0 from J, leaving 15 bases between them. CDR3 size: 15 residues. Germline loops: CDR1 SNHLY, CDR2 FYNNEI. The CDR3 coding sequence is TGTGCCAGCAGGGCCGGGACGGTGAGCTCCTACGAGCAGTACTTC. The encoded protein is CASRAGTVSSYEQYF.

The J gene is TRBJ2-7, the V gene TRBV5-8; 10 bases match TRBD1. There are 15 residues in the CDR3. Looked up from germline, CDR1 is SGHTS and CDR2 is YDEGEE. The V and J ends lost 4 bases and 5 bases, in that order; junction bases with no gene match: 9. CDR3 protein: CASSAGLDRGDEQYF. CDR3 nucleotide sequence: TGTGCCAGCAGCGCCGGGCTGGACAGGGGGGACGAGCAGTACTTC.

The chain is built from TRBV5-1 and TRBJ2-7, with D hard to call. V was cut by 0 bases and J by 2 bases, with 12 bases left in between. The CDR3 has 15 amino acids. Per the germline V gene, CDR1 is SGHRS and CDR2 is YFSETQ. CDR3 loop: CASSLGLLNPYEQYF. CDR3 bases: TGCGCCAGCAGCTTGGGGCTACTGAACCCCTACGAGCAGTACTTC.

The chain couples TRBV5-1 to TRBJ1-3; D is uncertain. The CDR3 spans 13 residues. Germline V gene lookup returns CDR1 SGHRS and CDR2 YFSETQ. V lost 5 bases to trimming and J lost 0 bases, with 6 bases between them. The DNA for the CDR3 is TGCGCCAGCAGGCGCGACTCTGGAAACACCATATATTTT. This codes for CASRRDSGNTIYF.

The chain is built from TRBV15 and TRBJ2-4; D might be TRBD2 (6 bases). The CDR3 length is 15 residues. Germline CDR1 is LNHNV and CDR2 is YYDKDF (reference sequence). Trimming took 3 bases from V and 1 from J, leaving 10 bases between them. The CDR3 nucleotides are TGTGCCACCAGCAGGGACGGGACTGCCAAAAACATTCAGTACTTC. Protein: CATSRDGTAKNIQYF.

The chain carries TRBV3-1 (or the pseudogene TRBV3-2) and TRBJ2-1; 15 bases are shared with TRBD2. CDR3 size: 16 residues. The junction had 5 bases not matched to a gene; V was cut back by 4 bases and J by 7 bases. In germline, CDR1 is LGHDT, CDR2 YNNKEL (reference sequence). The CDR3 bases are TGTGCCAGCAGCCGGACTAGCGGGAGGGGTTATAATGAGCAGTTCTTC. The encoded protein is CASSRTSGRGYNEQFF.